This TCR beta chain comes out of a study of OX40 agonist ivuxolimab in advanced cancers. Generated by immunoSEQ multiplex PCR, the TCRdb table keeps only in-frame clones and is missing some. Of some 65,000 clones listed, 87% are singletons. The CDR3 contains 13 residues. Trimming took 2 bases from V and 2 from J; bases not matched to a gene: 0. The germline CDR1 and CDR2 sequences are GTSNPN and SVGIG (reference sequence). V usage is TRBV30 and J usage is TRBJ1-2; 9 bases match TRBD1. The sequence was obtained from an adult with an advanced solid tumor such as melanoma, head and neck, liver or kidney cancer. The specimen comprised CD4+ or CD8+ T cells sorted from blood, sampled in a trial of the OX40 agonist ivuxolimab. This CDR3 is CAWSTGGNYGYTF. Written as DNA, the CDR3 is TGTGCCTGGAGTACAGGGGGCAACTATGGCTACACCTTC.